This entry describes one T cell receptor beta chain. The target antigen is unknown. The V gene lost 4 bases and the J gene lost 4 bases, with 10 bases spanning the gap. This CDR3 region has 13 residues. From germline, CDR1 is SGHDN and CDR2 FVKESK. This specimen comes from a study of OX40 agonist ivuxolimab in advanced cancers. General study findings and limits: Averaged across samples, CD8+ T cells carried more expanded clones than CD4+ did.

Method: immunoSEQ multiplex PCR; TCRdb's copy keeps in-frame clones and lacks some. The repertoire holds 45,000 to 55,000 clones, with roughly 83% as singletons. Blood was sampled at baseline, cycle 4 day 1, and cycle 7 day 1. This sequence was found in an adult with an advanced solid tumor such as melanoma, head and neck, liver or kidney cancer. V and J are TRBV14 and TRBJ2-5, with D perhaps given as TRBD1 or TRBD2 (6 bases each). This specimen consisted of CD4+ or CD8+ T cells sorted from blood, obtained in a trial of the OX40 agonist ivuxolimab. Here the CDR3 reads CASSRPGAETQYF. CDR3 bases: TGTGCCAGCAGCCGCCCGGGGGCAGAGACCCAGTACTTC.